Shown below are 20 T cell receptor beta chains from a single sample sequenced in a study of CD4 T cell repertoires in COVID-19. The protocol was immunoSEQ multiplex PCR, while the TCRdb copy is restricted to in-frame clones and leaves out a portion. The table records 65,000 to 95,000 clones, 83% of them present only once. This sample comprised CD4+ T cells from peripheral blood, obtained after recovery from COVID-19. These receptors came from a human donor who had COVID-19.

The chain recombines TRBV6-5 with TRBJ2-7; possible D gene TRBD1, 5 bases. Germline loops: CDR1 MNHEY, CDR2 SVGAGI. V was cut by 6 bases and J by 6 bases, with 9 bases left in between. The CDR3 extends over 11 amino acids. CDR3 loop: CASRTGSEQYF. CDR3 DNA: TGTGCCAGCAGAACAGGATCCGAGCAGTACTTC.

Only a few counts were recorded for this clone. V is TRBV27 and J is TRBJ2-3, with 7 bases identical to TRBD1. Germline V gene data show CDR1 as MNHEY and CDR2 as SMNVEV (reference sequence). The V segment lost 7 bases and the J segment 1 base; nucleotides outside the gene matches: 11. This CDR3 is built from 16 residues. The CDR3 reads CASNHRGRLGTDTQYF. CDR3 sequence (DNA): TGTGCCAGCAATCACAGGGGCCGTTTGGGCACAGATACGCAGTATTTT.

In its sample, this clone was seen once. The gene calls are TRBV18 and TRBJ1-6, with D unclear. Germline V gene data show CDR1 as KGHSH and CDR2 as LQKENI. The CDR3 length is 12 residues. Trimming removed 0 bases at V and 7 bases at J, with 1 base between. The CDR3 loop reads CASSPPNSPLHF. The CDR3 nucleotides are TGTGCCAGCTCACCACCGAATTCACCCCTCCACTTT.

The genes are TRBV20-1 and TRBJ1-5; 9 bases are shared with TRBD1. CDR3 length equals 15 residues. The germline V gene encodes CDR1 DFQATT and CDR2 SNEGSKA (reference sequence). The V gene end was trimmed by 3 bases and the J gene end by 11 bases; junction bases not matched to a gene: 14. Here the CDR3 DNA reads TGCAGTGCTAGTCGCCCGGGACAGGGCAACAGGGCCCAGCATTTT. It specifies CSASRPGQGNRAQHF.

This rearrangement joins TRBV7-6 to TRBJ1-4, with D perhaps matching TRBD1 (6 bases). The germline V gene encodes CDR1 SGHVS and CDR2 FNYEAQ. V was trimmed by 2 bases and J by 7 bases, leaving 14 bases between them. CDR3 length: 15 amino acids. In DNA, the CDR3 is TGTGCCAGCAGCTTACTGGGGGGCTCGGGTGAAAAACTGTTTTTT. Encoded protein: CASSLLGGSGEKLFF.

V gene TRBV27 combines with J gene TRBJ2-7, with D tentatively TRBD1 or TRBD2 (5 bases each). Germline V gene sequence: CDR1 MNHEY, CDR2 SMNVEV (reference sequence). The V end lost 6 bases, the J end lost 0 bases, and 9 bases lay between the germline ends. The CDR3 covers 13 residues. CDR3 residues: CASSRDGSYEQYF. For the CDR3, the DNA is TGTGCCAGCAGCCGGGACGGCTCCTACGAGCAGTACTTC.

In its sample, this clone was seen once. The chain joins TRBV28 to TRBJ1-2, with 8 bases lining up with TRBD1. V shed 5 bases and J 8 bases; nucleotides not matched to a gene: 10. Germline lookup yields CDR1 MDHEN and CDR2 SYDVKM. The CDR3 has 14 amino acids. In nucleotides, the CDR3 is TGTGCCAGCAGTCCCCCAAGACAGGGGCGCGGCTACACCTTC. This gives the protein CASSPPRQGRGYTF.

The V and J genes are TRBV7-2 and TRBJ1-5, with a weak D call TRBD1 (5 bases). The germline V and J ends were trimmed by 4 bases and 9 bases, with 13 bases remaining between them. The CDR3 runs 13 residues. Per germline, CDR1 SGHTA and CDR2 FQGNSA. The CDR3 DNA reads TGTGCCAGCAGCTCCCAGTCGCAGGGGCCCCAGCATTTT. Its translation: CASSSQSQGPQHF.

V usage is TRBV9 and J usage is TRBJ2-7, with 8 bases that match TRBD1. The CDR3 has 17 residues. J was trimmed by 5 bases and V by 3 bases; bases with no gene match: 16. CDR1 and CDR2 from the germline V gene are SGDLS and YYNGEE. The CDR3 reads CASSGDRGTLSGNEQYF. The CDR3 DNA is TGTGCCAGCAGCGGCGACAGGGGAACCCTTTCTGGGAACGAGCAGTACTTC.

The rearrangement links TRBV7-2 to TRBJ2-7; the D is unclear. The length of the CDR3 is 14 residues. In germline, CDR1 is SGHTA, CDR2 FQGNSA. V lost 4 bases to trimming and J lost 1 base, with 11 bases between them. The CDR3 here is CASSSWAPSYEQYF. The CDR3 nucleotides read TGTGCCAGCAGCTCGTGGGCCCCATCCTACGAGCAGTACTTC.

This clone was seen many times. The chain's CDR3 is CASSPISGNWDEQFF. As DNA, the CDR3 is TGTGCCAGCTCACCTATAAGCGGGAATTGGGATGAGCAGTTCTTC. The V call is TRBV18, the J call TRBJ2-1; 7 nucleotides agree with TRBD2. CDR1 and CDR2 from the germline V gene are KGHSH and LQKENI. V lost 3 bases and J lost 8; bases outside the gene matches: 10. The CDR3 sequence is 15 residues long.

This clone was picked up a small number of times. The chain combines TRBV15 with TRBJ2-7; D perhaps matches TRBD2 (6 bases). This CDR3 contains 12 residues. V was clipped by 4 bases and J by 7 bases, with 11 bases between them. Germline V lookup: CDR1 LNHNV, CDR2 YYDKDF (reference sequence). The DNA of the CDR3 is TGTGCCACCAGCAAATCCCGGGGGGAGCAGTACTTC. This translates into CATSKSRGEQYF.

Ten or more counts support this clone. The chain couples TRBV7-9 to TRBJ2-2; 7 nucleotides line up with TRBD2. Per the germline V gene, CDR1 is SEHNR and CDR2 is FQNEAQ (reference sequence). J was trimmed by 4 bases and V by 1 base; bases with no gene match: 9. The length of the CDR3 is 17 residues. CDR3 in amino acids: CASSLDLAGVSTGELFF. CDR3 nucleotide sequence: TGTGCCAGCAGCTTAGATTTGGCGGGAGTTAGCACCGGGGAGCTGTTTTTT.

This sequence joins TRBV29-1 and TRBJ1-2, with D uncertain. Trimming left V 4 bases short and J 8 bases short, with 17 bases between. CDR1 is SQVTM, CDR2 ANQGSEA, per germline. This CDR3 region has 13 residues. DNA of the CDR3: TGCAGCGTTGCTCAGTTGAACGAAGAAGGCTACACCTTC. The encoded protein is CSVAQLNEEGYTF. The variable domain in full, completed from reference TRBV29-1 and TRBJ1-2, reads SAVISQKPSRDICQRGTSLTIQCQVDSQVTMMFWYRQQPGQSLTLIATANQGSEATYESGFVIDKFPISRPNLTFSTLTVSNMSPEDSSIYLCSVAQLNEEGYTFGSGTRLTVV.

J is TRBJ2-3 and V is TRBV19; 8 bases are shared with TRBD2. Germline lookup yields CDR1 LNHDA and CDR2 SQIVND (reference sequence). With 4 bases clipped from V and 1 base from J, the junction kept 4 bases outside the gene matches. The CDR3 spans 15 residues. The CDR3, as DNA: TGTGCCAGTAGTAGGGACGGGGGGGGCACAGATACGCAGTATTTT. This gives the protein CASSRDGGGTDTQYF.

This rearrangement joins TRBV3-1 (or the pseudogene TRBV3-2) to TRBJ2-5; D gene uncertain. The ends were cut back, 1 base at V and 2 bases at J, with 8 bases in the middle. Germline V gene data show CDR1 as LGHDT and CDR2 as YNNKEL (reference sequence). CDR3 length equals 14 residues. The CDR3: CASSQASFQETQYF. DNA of the CDR3: TGTGCCAGCAGCCAAGCGAGCTTTCAAGAGACCCAGTACTTC.

The J gene is TRBJ1-1, the V gene TRBV2, with 10 bases identical to TRBD1. Germline V gives CDR1 SNHLY, CDR2 FYNNEI. This CDR3 has 14 amino acids. V dropped 7 bases and J dropped 4; count of bases not matched to a gene: 6. CDR3: CASTLTGGITEAFF. CDR3 bases: TGTGCCAGCACCCTGACAGGGGGCATCACTGAAGCTTTCTTT.

The chain's CDR3 is CAIRGREGPFEQYF. The CDR3, as DNA: TGTGCCATCAGGGGTCGGGAGGGCCCTTTCGAGCAGTACTTC. This chain joins TRBV10-3 and TRBJ2-7; 8 nucleotides line up with TRBD2. V lost 6 bases, J lost 6 bases, and 10 bases stayed unmatched. This CDR3 is built from 14 residues. The V gene's germline CDR1 is ENHRY and CDR2 SYGVKD.

The chain uses TRBV18 and TRBJ2-1; 8 bases match TRBD1. With V trimmed by 3 bases and J by 0 bases, 10 bases remained unmatched. This CDR3 comprises 18 residues. The germline gives CDR1 KGHSH, CDR2 LQKENI. This chain's CDR3 is CASSPRTGSYSSYNEQFF. Written as DNA, the CDR3 is TGTGCCAGCTCACCCCGGACAGGGAGTTACAGCTCCTACAATGAGCAGTTCTTC.

The chain recombines TRBV27 with TRBJ1-1, with TRBD1 matching over 7 bases. Germline V gene data show CDR1 as MNHEY and CDR2 as SMNVEV (reference sequence). This CDR3 comprises 13 residues. Trimming cost V 5 bases and J 4 bases; bases outside gene matches: 4. The CDR3 sequence is CASSTGDATEAFF. The CDR3 region has the DNA TGTGCCAGCAGTACAGGGGACGCCACTGAAGCTTTCTTT.